This T cell receptor beta chain was captured in a study of response to subunit inactivated influenza vaccine. The CDR3 contains 13 residues. Germline V gene data show CDR1 as MNHNS and CDR2 as SASEGT. V was trimmed by 9 bases and J by 4 bases, leaving 14 bases between them. TCRdb independently ran MiXCR on the RT-PCR reads; one entry per CDR3 protein. The table has hundreds of thousands of distinct CDR3 sequences, less than 25% seen once; the top ten hold about a tenth. This clonotype was found a few times. Its antigen remains unknown. Findings of the study overall: Authors suggested each seasonal flu vaccination may recruit only limited numbers of new T cells.

V usage is TRBV6-1 and J usage is TRBJ2-3, with D tentatively TRBD2 (7 bases). The clonotype comes from a man aged 45 to 70 who received an inactivated influenza vaccine. This material consisted of PBMCs from blood, taken around 22 months after vaccination. The CDR3 DNA is TGTGCCAGTCGCTGGGGGGGCTCAGATACGCAGTATTTT. Residues: CASRWGGSDTQYF.